This TCR beta chain derives from a study of blood T cell repertoires in COVID-19. Only in-frame clones appear in the TCRdb table, and some are missing; sequencing was by immunoSEQ multiplex PCR. Of about 20,000 clones detected, 88% appear once; the ten largest clones hold approximately 2.9%. Germline CDR1 LNHNV, CDR2 YYDKDF (reference sequence). Losses at the gene ends were 3 bases for V and 5 bases for J; bases not matched to a gene: 9. The CDR3 extends over 16 amino acids. The receptor was derived from a human donor in a cohort sampled during active COVID-19. Sequencing was performed on peripheral blood. V gene TRBV15 combines with J gene TRBJ2-7; 11 bases agree with TRBD1. The CDR3 DNA sequence: TGTGCCACCAGCAGTGCCGCCGGGACAGGGGGAAACGAGCAGTACTTC. Translated, it gives CATSSAAGTGGNEQYF. Combining the CDR3 with reference TRBV15 and TRBJ2-7 gives the whole variable domain DAMVIQNPRYQVTQFGKPVTLSCSQTLNHNVMYWYQQKSSQAPKLLFHYYDKDFNNEADTPDNFQSRRPNTSFCFLDIRSPGLGDTAMYLCATSSAAGTGGNEQYFGPGTRLTVT.